The clone carrying this T cell receptor beta chain was picked up one time. Clones were sequenced by immunoSEQ multiplex PCR, and TCRdb holds only the in-frame ones, with some missing. The sample yields some 310,000 clones, around 90% seen once. CDR1 and CDR2 (germline): SGHVS, FQNEAQ. The CDR3 length is 15 residues. Losses at the gene ends were 3 bases for V and 3 bases for J; bases not matched to a gene: 8. The data were taken from a study of blood T cell repertoires in COVID-19. This TCR was recovered from a woman in her thirties or forties with COVID-19, enrolled during active disease. The sequenced sample was peripheral blood. The chain carries TRBV7-8 and TRBJ2-7; 7 bases line up with TRBD1. CDR3 sequence: CASSFGGQKIYEQYF. The CDR3 DNA reads as TGTGCCAGCAGCTTTGGGGGACAGAAGATCTACGAGCAGTACTTC.